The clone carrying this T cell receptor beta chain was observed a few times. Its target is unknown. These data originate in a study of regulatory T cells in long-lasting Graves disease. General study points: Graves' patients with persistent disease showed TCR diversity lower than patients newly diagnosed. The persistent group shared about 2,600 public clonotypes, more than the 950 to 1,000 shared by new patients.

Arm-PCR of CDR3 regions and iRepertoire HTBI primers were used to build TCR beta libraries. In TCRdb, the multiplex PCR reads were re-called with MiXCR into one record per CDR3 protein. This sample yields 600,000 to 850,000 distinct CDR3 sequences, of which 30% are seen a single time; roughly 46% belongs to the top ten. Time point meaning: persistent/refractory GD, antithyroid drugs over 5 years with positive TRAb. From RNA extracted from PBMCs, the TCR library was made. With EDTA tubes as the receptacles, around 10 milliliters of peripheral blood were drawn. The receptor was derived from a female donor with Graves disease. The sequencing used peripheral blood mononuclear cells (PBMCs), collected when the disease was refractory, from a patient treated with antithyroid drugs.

CDR3: CASSLKIQGLNTEAFF. In nucleotides, the CDR3 is TGCGCCAGCAGCTTGAAAATTCAGGGACTGAACACTGAAGCTTTCTTT. V and J are TRBV5-1 and TRBJ1-1; D may be TRBD1 (5 bases). Germline CDR1 SGHRS, CDR2 YFSETQ. The CDR3 sequence is 16 residues long. The V and J ends lost 1 base and 0 bases respectively, with 13 bases between them. The complete variable domain, with remaining parts taken from reference TRBV5-1 and TRBJ1-1, reads KAGVTQTPRYLIKTRGQQVTLSCSPISGHRSVSWYQQTPGQGLQFLFEYFSETQRNKGNFPGRFSGRQFSNSRSEMNVSTLELGDSALYLCASSLKIQGLNTEAFFGQGTRLTVV.